The sequence of this TCR beta chain was determined in a study of T cells in Graves' hyperthyroidism and ophthalmopathy. Authors of the study amplified TCR beta CDR3 regions from RNA transcripts. The HTBI primer set drove a first-round RT-PCR of the TCR CDR3. TCRdb redid the calling of the multiplex PCR reads with MiXCR, one entry per CDR3 protein. This sample has hundreds of thousands of distinct CDR3 sequences; 12% to 15% occur once, and the top ten carry about a tenth. This clonotype was counted ten times or more. This CDR3 comprises 14 residues. In germline, CDR1 is SGHTA, CDR2 FQGNSA. The V gene end was trimmed by 4 bases and the J gene end by 3 bases; junction bases not matched to a gene: 3.

The genes are TRBV7-2 and TRBJ2-1; 7 bases are shared with TRBD2. Source material: blood. The TCR was taken from a woman under 30 with Graves' hyperthyroidism. CDR3: CASSYGLVYNEQFF. CDR3 nucleotide sequence: TGTGCCAGCAGCTACGGACTAGTCTACAATGAGCAGTTCTTC.